The 3 T cell receptor beta chains below were found in one sample sequenced in a study of T cell responses to AZD1222 COVID-19 vaccine. The data were produced by immunoSEQ multiplex PCR, yet TCRdb's version contains in-frame clones alone and is incomplete. The sample lists about 140,000 clones, approximately 90% occurring once. Sequencing was performed on peripheral blood, taken on day 0 of AZD1222 vaccination. These receptors originate from an adult in good health.

This clone occurred once. The gene calls are TRBV28 and TRBJ1-1; possibly TRBD1 for D (5 bases). The CDR3 contains 15 residues. Deletions cut 4 bases from V and 0 bases from J, with 12 bases between. Germline CDR1 MDHEN, CDR2 SYDVKM. CDR3 bases: TGTGCCAGCAGTTACCGGGGCGGACTGAACACTGAAGCTTTCTTT. Its protein is CASSYRGGLNTEAFF.

V usage is TRBV5-6 and J usage is TRBJ2-7; D is undetermined. The CDR3 has 14 amino acids. Germline-derived CDR1 and CDR2 are SGHDT and YYEEEE. Trimming took 0 bases from V and 2 from J, leaving 9 bases between them. This chain's CDR3 is CASSLGPEAYEQYF. The CDR3 DNA is TGTGCCAGCAGCTTGGGGCCGGAAGCCTACGAGCAGTACTTC.

The chain recombines TRBV10-3 with TRBJ2-4; 7 bases map to TRBD1. The V gene's germline CDR1 is ENHRY and CDR2 SYGVKD. V lost 3 bases and J lost 7; bases outside the gene matches: 12. This CDR3 has 16 residues. The CDR3 DNA sequence: TGTGCCATCAGTGACCCTCTGCTTGACAGGGCGAACATTCAGTACTTC. Translating it yields CAISDPLLDRANIQYF.